Following are 24 T cell receptor beta chains from one sample sequenced in a study of CD8+ T cells in alopecia areata. RNA extraction and reverse transcription yielded cDNA as sequencing template. TCRdb keeps only in-frame clones here, not all; method: immunoSEQ multiplex PCR. The sample shows some 150,000 clones, 62% of them seen only once. Sequences were obtained from CD8+ T cells sorted from blood. Receptor source: a human donor in good health.

On this clone: The same CDR3 is also encoded by other DNA sequences in this sample. This CDR3 reads CSAGGPEAFF. The CDR3 DNA reads as TGCAGTGCGGGGGGTCCTGAAGCTTTCTTT. The V call is TRBV20-1, the J call TRBJ1-1; D may be TRBD1 (5 bases). There are 10 residues in the CDR3. V shed 6 bases and J shed 6 bases, with 8 bases lying between them. Germline V gene sequence: CDR1 DFQATT, CDR2 SNEGSKA (reference sequence).

This sequence joins TRBV2 and TRBJ2-4; D gene uncertain. The germline CDR1 and CDR2 sequences are SNHLY and FYNNEI. This CDR3 has 10 residues. Trimming shortened V by 2 bases and J by 7 bases, and 0 bases separated the two germline ends. CDR3 DNA sequence: TGTGCCAGCAGTGAAAACATTCAGTACTTC. It is translated as CASSENIQYF. Full variable domain (outside the CDR3, taken from reference TRBV2 and TRBJ2-4): EPEVTQTPSHQVTQMGQEVILRCVPISNHLYFYWYRQILGQKVEFLVSFYNNEISEKSEIFDDQFSVERPDGSNFTLKIRSTKLEDSAMYFCASSENIQYFGAGTRLSVL.

The V call is TRBV29-1, the J call TRBJ2-7; 9 nucleotides agree with TRBD1. The CDR3 is 12 residues long. Unmatched junction bases numbered 6, after V lost 7 bases and J lost 5 bases. Germline loops: CDR1 SQVTM, CDR2 ANQGSEA. CDR3 sequence reads: CSGGTGYNEQYF. The CDR3 nucleotides are TGCAGCGGGGGGACAGGGTACAACGAGCAGTACTTC.

This chain joins TRBV27 and TRBJ1-2, with TRBD1 matching over 9 bases. Per germline, CDR1 MNHEY and CDR2 SMNVEV (reference sequence). This CDR3 comprises 15 residues. J gave up 2 bases and V 2 bases, and 3 bases lay outside the gene matches. The CDR3 DNA reads as TGTGCCAGCAGTTTAGGTGGACAGGGGAACTATGGCTACACCTTC. It encodes CASSLGGQGNYGYTF.

This clone has only one observation. The chain employs TRBV6-5 and TRBJ1-1; a weak D match, TRBD1 (6 bases). CDR1 and CDR2 from the germline V gene are MNHEY and SVGAGI. V dropped 3 bases and J dropped 10 bases, with 15 bases sitting between them. This CDR3 region has 13 residues. CDR3 nucleotide sequence: TGTGCCAGCAGTTATTTCGGGGGCCAGGTAGCTTTCTTT. This sequence encodes CASSYFGGQVAFF.

This clone showed up just once. This chain joins TRBV27 and TRBJ1-5, with unresolved D. Trimming took 5 bases from V and 1 from J, leaving 9 bases between them. CDR3 size: 14 residues. Germline V gene data show CDR1 as MNHEY and CDR2 as SMNVEV (reference sequence). The CDR3 bases are TGTGCCAGCAGTACCGACGGGAGCAATCAGCCCCAGCATTTT. This codes for CASSTDGSNQPQHF.

This chain joins TRBV27 and TRBJ1-2; D is unresolved. The germline V and J ends were trimmed by 3 bases and 2 bases, with 7 bases remaining between them. The CDR3 is made up of 13 amino acids. CDR1 is MNHEY, CDR2 SMNVEV, per germline (reference sequence). CDR3 loop: CASSLKQNYGYTF. The CDR3 DNA sequence: TGTGCCAGCAGTTTGAAACAGAACTATGGCTACACCTTC.

The CDR3 spells CASSVVGSYEQYF. The DNA for the CDR3 is TGTGCCAGCAGTGTAGTGGGATCCTACGAGCAGTACTTC. The chain couples TRBV27 to TRBJ2-7; D gene uncertain. Germline CDR1 MNHEY, CDR2 SMNVEV (reference sequence). Trimming cost V 5 bases and J 1 base, with 9 bases left between them. The CDR3 is 13 residues long.

CDR3 sequence: CAWFGHLNYGYTF. CDR3 nucleotides: TGTGCCTGGTTCGGACACCTTAACTATGGCTACACCTTC. V usage is TRBV30 and J usage is TRBJ1-2, with a possible D match to TRBD1 (5 bases). The CDR3 runs to 13 residues. Germline values: CDR1 GTSNPN, CDR2 SVGIG (reference sequence). Trimming pared 5 bases from V and 1 base from J, leaving 11 bases between.

The CDR3 reads CASRDPGANVLTF. The CDR3 DNA follows: TGTGCCAGCCGGGACCCTGGGGCCAACGTCCTGACTTTC. The chain combines TRBV28 with TRBJ2-6; D may match TRBD1 or TRBD2 (5 bases each). This CDR3 spans 13 amino acids. With 8 bases removed from V and 2 bases from J, the gap between germline ends came to 7 bases. Germline assignment: CDR1 MDHEN and CDR2 SYDVKM.

CDR3 region: CASSPGLAGVTGELFF. As DNA, the CDR3 is TGTGCCAGCAGCCCAGGACTAGCGGGAGTCACCGGGGAGCTGTTTTTT. The chain carries TRBV6-6 and TRBJ2-2, with 13 bases lining up with TRBD2. The CDR3 totals 16 residues. J gave up 4 bases and V 6 bases, and 5 bases lay outside the gene matches. Germline V CDR1 and CDR2: MNHNY, SVGAGI (reference sequence).

To note about this clone: Other nucleotide sequences in the sample specify the same CDR3. The V call is TRBV4-1, the J call TRBJ2-7, with 8 bases lining up with TRBD2. The V segment lost 2 bases and the J segment 0 bases; nucleotides outside the gene matches: 0. This CDR3 has 14 residues. The V gene's germline CDR1 is MGHRA and CDR2 YSYEKL. The CDR3 region is CASSQTSGSYEQYF. As DNA, the CDR3 is TGCGCCAGCAGCCAAACTAGCGGCTCCTACGAGCAGTACTTC.

Regarding this clone: At one end the junction does not follow the germline gene, possibly because of a read error. CDR3 sequence: CASTHLPRGF. For the CDR3, the DNA is TGTGCCAGCACCCATCTCCCACGAGGCTTC. This chain links TRBV11-2 with TRBJ2-7; no reliable D call. Germline V gene sequence: CDR1 SGHAT, CDR2 FQNNGV. This CDR3 has 10 residues.

This clone has a single count. V is TRBV29-1 and J is TRBJ2-2; D unresolved. Germline-derived CDR1 and CDR2 are SQVTM and ANQGSEA. Trimming took 4 bases from V and 1 from J, leaving 7 bases between them. The CDR3 has 13 amino acids. The CDR3 here is CSVGPENTGELFF. In nucleotides, the CDR3 is TGCAGCGTTGGGCCCGAGAACACCGGGGAGCTGTTTTTT.

This clone was detected once. The chain has TRBV6-5 and TRBJ1-2, with D perhaps TRBD1 (6 bases). CDR1 MNHEY and CDR2 SVGAGI come from the germline V gene. V shed 6 bases and J shed 8 bases, with 19 bases lying between them. There are 14 residues in the CDR3. CDR3 sequence: CASSPADRSKGYTF. Written as DNA, the CDR3 is TGTGCCAGCAGCCCAGCCGACAGGTCTAAAGGCTACACCTTC.

The chain has TRBV28 and TRBJ2-7; maybe TRBD2 (5 bases). V was pared by 5 bases and J by 3 bases, with 14 bases between. The CDR3 spans 14 residues. The V gene's germline CDR1 is MDHEN and CDR2 SYDVKM. CDR3 DNA: TGTGCCAGCAGTGCACGTACGGGGAACTACGAGCAGTACTTC. Translating gives CASSARTGNYEQYF.

This clone came up many times. V is TRBV6-4 and J is TRBJ2-1; TRBD1 might be the D (7 bases). The CDR3 is made up of 15 amino acids. Germline CDR1 MRHNA, CDR2 SNTAGT. V shed 8 bases and J shed 3 bases, with 17 bases lying between them. The CDR3: CASRSGGGLYNEQFF. CDR3 bases: TGTGCCAGCCGATCTGGAGGGGGCCTCTACAATGAGCAGTTCTTC.

This clone was seen just once. This chain links TRBV5-4 with TRBJ2-5; a possible D gene is TRBD2 (6 bases). CDR3 length equals 14 residues. Germline CDR1 and CDR2: SGHNT and YYREEE (reference sequence). Trimming took 4 bases from V and 3 from J, leaving 13 bases between them. The CDR3 region has the DNA TGTGCCAGCAGCCCTGCGGGGTGGAAAGAGACCCAGTACTTC. It specifies CASSPAGWKETQYF.

This clone was seen a handful of times. This chain links TRBV4-1 with TRBJ2-1; D is ambiguous. Trimming shortened V by 3 bases and J by 13 bases, and 4 bases separated the two germline ends. The CDR3 length is 9 residues. Germline V CDR1 and CDR2: MGHRA, YSYEKL. The CDR3 DNA sequence: TGCGCCAGCAGCCATCTTCAGTTCTTC. It codes for CASSHLQFF.

The J gene is TRBJ1-5, the V gene TRBV27; no definite D call. CDR3 length: 13 amino acids. Germline V gene sequence: CDR1 MNHEY, CDR2 SMNVEV (reference sequence). V lost 3 bases, J lost 7 bases, and 10 bases lay in between. Written as DNA, the CDR3 is TGTGCCAGCAGTTTTAAGGGTGGCCAGCCCCAGCATTTT. Translation: CASSFKGGQPQHF.

This clone has just a few counts. The rearrangement links TRBV29-1 to TRBJ1-1, with D tentatively TRBD1 (6 bases). The V end lost 5 bases, the J end lost 1 base, and 14 bases lay between the germline ends. This CDR3 contains 14 residues. Germline lookup yields CDR1 SQVTM and CDR2 ANQGSEA. CDR3 sequence: CSVLQGLANTEAFF. The CDR3 nucleotides are TGCAGCGTTCTTCAGGGGCTGGCGAACACTGAAGCTTTCTTT.

The rearrangement joins TRBV4-1 to TRBJ2-7; weak D call: TRBD2 (6 bases). The germline V gene has CDR1 MGHRA and CDR2 YSYEKL. The CDR3 is 14 amino acids. V lost 4 bases to trimming and J lost 6 bases, with 16 bases between them. The CDR3 DNA sequence: TGCGCCAGCAGCCGGAACGTAGCGGACCGCGAGCAGTACTTC. Translated: CASSRNVADREQYF.

The J gene is TRBJ2-2, the V gene TRBV29-1, with 7 bases lining up with TRBD2. The V and J ends lost 0 bases and 4 bases, in that order; junction bases with no gene match: 5. From germline, CDR1 is SQVTM and CDR2 ANQGSEA. The CDR3 spans 15 residues. The CDR3 protein is CSVEDLGGSTGELFF. The DNA for the CDR3 is TGCAGCGTTGAAGATTTAGGCGGGAGCACCGGGGAGCTGTTTTTT.

This chain joins TRBV14 and TRBJ2-7; 9 positions match TRBD1. From germline, CDR1 is SGHDN and CDR2 FVKESK. The junction had 7 bases not matched to a gene; V was cut back by 4 bases and J by 3 bases. The length of the CDR3 is 15 residues. The CDR3 DNA follows: TGTGCCAGCAGCCGAGGGACAGGGTATAACTACGAGCAGTACTTC. Translation gives CASSRGTGYNYEQYF.